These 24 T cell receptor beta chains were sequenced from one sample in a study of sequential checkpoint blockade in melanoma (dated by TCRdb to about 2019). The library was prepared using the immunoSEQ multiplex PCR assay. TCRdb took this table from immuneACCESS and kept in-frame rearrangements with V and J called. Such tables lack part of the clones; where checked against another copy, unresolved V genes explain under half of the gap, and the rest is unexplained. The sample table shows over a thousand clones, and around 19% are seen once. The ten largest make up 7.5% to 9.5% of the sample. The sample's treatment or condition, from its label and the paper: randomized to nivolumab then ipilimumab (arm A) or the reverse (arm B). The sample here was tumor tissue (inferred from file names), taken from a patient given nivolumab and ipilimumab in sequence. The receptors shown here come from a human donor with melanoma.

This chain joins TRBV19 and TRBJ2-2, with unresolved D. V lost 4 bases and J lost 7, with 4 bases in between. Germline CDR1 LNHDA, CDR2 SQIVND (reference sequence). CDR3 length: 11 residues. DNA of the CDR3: TGTGCCAGTAGTAGTTTCGGGGAGCTGTTTTTT. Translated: CASSSFGELFF.

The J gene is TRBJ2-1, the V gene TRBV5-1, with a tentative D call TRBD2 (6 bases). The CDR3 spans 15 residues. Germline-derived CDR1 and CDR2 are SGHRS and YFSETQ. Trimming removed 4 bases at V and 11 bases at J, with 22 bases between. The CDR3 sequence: CASSTRWREVSKQFF. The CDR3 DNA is TGCGCCAGCAGCACCCGGTGGCGGGAAGTGTCAAAGCAGTTCTTC.

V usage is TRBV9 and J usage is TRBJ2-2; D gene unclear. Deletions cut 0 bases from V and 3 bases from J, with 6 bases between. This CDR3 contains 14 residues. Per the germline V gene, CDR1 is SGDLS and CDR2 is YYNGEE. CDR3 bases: TGTGCCAGCAGCGTAGATCTGTACACCGGGGAGCTGTTTTTT. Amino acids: CASSVDLYTGELFF.

CDR3 sequence: CASTANGYEQYF. In DNA form, the CDR3 reads TGTGCCAGCACCGCTAACGGGTACGAGCAGTACTTC. The chain is built from TRBV6-8 and TRBJ2-7; D uncertain. The CDR3 consists of 12 residues. V was trimmed by 7 bases and J by 4 bases, leaving 11 bases between them. Per the germline V gene, CDR1 is MNHGY and CDR2 is SAAAGT.

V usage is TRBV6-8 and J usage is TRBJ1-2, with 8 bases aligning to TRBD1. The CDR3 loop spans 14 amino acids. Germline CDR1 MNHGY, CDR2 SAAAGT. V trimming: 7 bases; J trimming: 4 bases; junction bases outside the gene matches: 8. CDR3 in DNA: TGTGCCAGCATTCGGACAGGGTTTACCTATGGCTACACCTTC. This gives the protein CASIRTGFTYGYTF.

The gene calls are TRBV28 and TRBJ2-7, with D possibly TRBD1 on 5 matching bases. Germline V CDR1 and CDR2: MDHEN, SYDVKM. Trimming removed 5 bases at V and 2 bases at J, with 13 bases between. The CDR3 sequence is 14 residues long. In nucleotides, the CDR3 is TGTGCCAGCAGTCACTCATGGGGCACCTACGAGCAGTACTTC. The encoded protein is CASSHSWGTYEQYF. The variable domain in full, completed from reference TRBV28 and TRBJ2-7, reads DVKVTQSSRYLVKRTGEKVFLECVQDMDHENMFWYRQDPGLGLRLIYFSYDVKMKEKGDIPEGYSVSREKKERFSLILESASTNQTSMYLCASSHSWGTYEQYFGPGTRLTVT.

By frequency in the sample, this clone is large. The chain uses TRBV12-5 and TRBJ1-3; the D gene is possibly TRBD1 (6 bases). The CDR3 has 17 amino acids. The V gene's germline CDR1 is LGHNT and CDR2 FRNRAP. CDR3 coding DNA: TGTGCCAGCACTCCTCTATTGGGACACCACTCTGGAAACACCATATATTTT. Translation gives CASTPLLGHHSGNTIYF.

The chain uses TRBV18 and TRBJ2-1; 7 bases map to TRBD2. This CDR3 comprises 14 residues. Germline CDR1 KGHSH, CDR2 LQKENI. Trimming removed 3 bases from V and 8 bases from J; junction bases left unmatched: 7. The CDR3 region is CASSPGSRGDEQFF. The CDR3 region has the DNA TGTGCCAGCTCACCGGGGTCCCGGGGGGATGAGCAGTTCTTC. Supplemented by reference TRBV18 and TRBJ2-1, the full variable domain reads NAGVMQNPRHLVRRRGQEARLRCSPMKGHSHVYWYRQLPEEGLKFMVYLQKENIIDESGMPKERFSAEFPKEGPSILRIQQVVRGDSAAYFCASSPGSRGDEQFFGPGTRLTVL.

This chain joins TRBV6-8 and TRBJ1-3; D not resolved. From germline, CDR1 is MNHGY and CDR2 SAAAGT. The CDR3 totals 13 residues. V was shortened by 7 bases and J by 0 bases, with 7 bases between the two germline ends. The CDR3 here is CASTDGSGNTIYF. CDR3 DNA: TGTGCCAGCACCGACGGCTCTGGAAACACCATATATTTT.

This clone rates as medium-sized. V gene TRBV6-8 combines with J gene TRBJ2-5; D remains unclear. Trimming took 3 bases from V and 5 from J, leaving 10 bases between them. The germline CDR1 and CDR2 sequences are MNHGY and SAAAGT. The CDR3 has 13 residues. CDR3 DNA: TGTGCCAGCAGTTATCTCACCTGGGAGACCCAGTACTTC. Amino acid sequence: CASSYLTWETQYF.

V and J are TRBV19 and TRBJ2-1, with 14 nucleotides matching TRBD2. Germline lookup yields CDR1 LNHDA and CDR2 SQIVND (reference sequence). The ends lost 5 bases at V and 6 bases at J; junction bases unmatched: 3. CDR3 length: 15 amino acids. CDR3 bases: TGTGCCAGTAGTGGACTAGCGGGGGGTCGCAATGAGCAGTTCTTC. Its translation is CASSGLAGGRNEQFF.

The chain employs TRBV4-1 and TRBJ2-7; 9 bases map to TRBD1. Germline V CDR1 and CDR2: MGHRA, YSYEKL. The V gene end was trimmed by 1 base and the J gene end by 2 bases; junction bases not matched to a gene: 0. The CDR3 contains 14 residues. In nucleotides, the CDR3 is TGCGCCAGCAGCCAAGGGGACAGGGCCTACGAGCAGTACTTC. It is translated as CASSQGDRAYEQYF.

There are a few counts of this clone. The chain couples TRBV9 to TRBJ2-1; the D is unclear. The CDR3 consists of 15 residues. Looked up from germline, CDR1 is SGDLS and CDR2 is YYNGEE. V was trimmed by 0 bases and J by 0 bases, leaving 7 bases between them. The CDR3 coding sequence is TGTGCCAGCAGCGTAGGGGTTAGCTCCTACAATGAGCAGTTCTTC. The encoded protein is CASSVGVSSYNEQFF.

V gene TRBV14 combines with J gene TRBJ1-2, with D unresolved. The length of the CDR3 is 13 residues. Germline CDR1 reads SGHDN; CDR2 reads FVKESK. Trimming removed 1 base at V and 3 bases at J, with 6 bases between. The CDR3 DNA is TGTGCCAGCAGCCAAGGCATCTACTATGGCTACACCTTC. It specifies CASSQGIYYGYTF.

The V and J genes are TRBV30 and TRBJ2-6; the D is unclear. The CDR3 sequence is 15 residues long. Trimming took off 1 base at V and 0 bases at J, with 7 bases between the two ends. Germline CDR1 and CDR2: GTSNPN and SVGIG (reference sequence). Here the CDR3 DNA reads TGTGCCTGGAGTGAATGGAGCTCTGGGGCCAACGTCCTGACTTTC. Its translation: CAWSEWSSGANVLTF.

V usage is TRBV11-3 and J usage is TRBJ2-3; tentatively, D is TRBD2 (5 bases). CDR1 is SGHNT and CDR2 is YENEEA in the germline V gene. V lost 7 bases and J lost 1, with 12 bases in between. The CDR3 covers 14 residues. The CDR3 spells CASNRRRGTDTQYF. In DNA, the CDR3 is TGTGCCAGCAACCGGAGGAGAGGCACAGATACGCAGTATTTT. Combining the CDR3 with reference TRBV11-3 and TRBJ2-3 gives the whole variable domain EAGVVQSPRYKIIEKKQPVAFWCNPISGHNTLYWYLQNLGQGPELLIRYENEEAVDDSQLPKDRFSAERLKGVDSTLKIQPAELGDSAVYLCASNRRRGTDTQYFGPGTRLTVL.

The CDR3 loop is CASSPNSRGTDTQYF. As DNA, the CDR3 is TGTGCCAGCTCACCCAATTCCAGGGGCACAGATACGCAGTATTTT. This chain joins TRBV18 and TRBJ2-3; D is possibly TRBD1 (5 bases). V lost 3 bases and J 1 base, leaving 11 bases between the germline ends. Germline CDR1 reads KGHSH; CDR2 reads LQKENI. This CDR3 has 15 amino acids.

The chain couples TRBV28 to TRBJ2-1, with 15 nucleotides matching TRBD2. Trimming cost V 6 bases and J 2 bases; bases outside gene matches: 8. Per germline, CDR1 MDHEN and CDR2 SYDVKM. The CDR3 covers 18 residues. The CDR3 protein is CASRNSGTSGGTYNEQFF. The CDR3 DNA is TGTGCCAGCAGGAATTCCGGGACTAGCGGGGGGACCTACAATGAGCAGTTCTTC.

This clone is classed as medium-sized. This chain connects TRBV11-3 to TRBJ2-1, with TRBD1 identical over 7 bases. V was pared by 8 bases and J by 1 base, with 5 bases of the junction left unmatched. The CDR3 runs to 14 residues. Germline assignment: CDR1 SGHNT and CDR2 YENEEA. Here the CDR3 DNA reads TGTGCCAGCCAGAGGGGGCCGTCCTACAATGAGCAGTTCTTC. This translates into CASQRGPSYNEQFF.

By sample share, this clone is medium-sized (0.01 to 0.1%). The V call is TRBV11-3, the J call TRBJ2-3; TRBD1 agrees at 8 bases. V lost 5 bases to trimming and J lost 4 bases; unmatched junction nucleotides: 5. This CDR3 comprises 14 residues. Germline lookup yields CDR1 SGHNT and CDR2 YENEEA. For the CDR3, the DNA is TGTGCCAGCAGCCCGGGACAGGAGCCAGATACGCAGTATTTT. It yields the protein CASSPGQEPDTQYF. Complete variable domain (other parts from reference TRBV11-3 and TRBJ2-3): EAGVVQSPRYKIIEKKQPVAFWCNPISGHNTLYWYLQNLGQGPELLIRYENEEAVDDSQLPKDRFSAERLKGVDSTLKIQPAELGDSAVYLCASSPGQEPDTQYFGPGTRLTVL.

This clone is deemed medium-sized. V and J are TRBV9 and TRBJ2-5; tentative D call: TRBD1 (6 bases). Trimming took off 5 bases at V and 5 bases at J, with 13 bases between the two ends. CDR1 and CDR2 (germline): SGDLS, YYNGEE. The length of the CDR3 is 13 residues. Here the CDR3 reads CASSKQGSETQYF. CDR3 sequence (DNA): TGTGCCAGCAGTAAACAGGGTAGCGAGACCCAGTACTTC. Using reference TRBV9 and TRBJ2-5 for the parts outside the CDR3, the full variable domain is DSGVTQTPKHLITATGQRVTLRCSPRSGDLSVYWYQQSLDQGLQFLIQYYNGEERAKGNILERFSAQQFPDLHSELNLSSLELGDSALYFCASSKQGSETQYFGPGTRLLVL.

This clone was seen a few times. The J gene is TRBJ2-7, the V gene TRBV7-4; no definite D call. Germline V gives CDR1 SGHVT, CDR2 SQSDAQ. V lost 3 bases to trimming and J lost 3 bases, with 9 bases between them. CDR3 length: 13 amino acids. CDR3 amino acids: CASSFGNGYEQYF. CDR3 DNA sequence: TGTGCCAGCAGCTTCGGCAACGGCTACGAGCAGTACTTC.

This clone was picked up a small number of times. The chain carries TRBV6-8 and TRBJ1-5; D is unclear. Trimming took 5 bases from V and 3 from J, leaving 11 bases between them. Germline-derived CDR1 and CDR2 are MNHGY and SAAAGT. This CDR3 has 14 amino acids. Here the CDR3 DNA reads TGTGCCAGCAGTCTACCGGGGAACAATCAGCCCCAGCATTTT. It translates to CASSLPGNNQPQHF.

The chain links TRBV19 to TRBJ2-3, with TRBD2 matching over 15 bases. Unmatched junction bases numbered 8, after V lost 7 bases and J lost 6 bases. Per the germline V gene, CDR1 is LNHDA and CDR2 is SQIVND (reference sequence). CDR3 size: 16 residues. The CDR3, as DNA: TGTGCCAGTACCCTGGGACTAGCGGGAGGTCACGATACGCAGTATTTT. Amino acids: CASTLGLAGGHDTQYF.